The present entry profiles one T cell receptor (beta chain) with its context. The sample comes from a study of breast tumors, draining lymph nodes, adjacent tissues. A single record per CDR3 protein comes from TCRdb applying MiXCR to the multiplex PCR reads. The data contain 84,000 or so distinct CDR3 sequences, more than 25% of them singletons. This CDR3 contains 15 residues. Between the trimmed V and J ends, which lost 2 bases and 2 bases, there was a span of 12 bases. Germline V gene lookup returns CDR1 LGHNA and CDR2 YNFKEQ. Samples came from axillary lymph nodes draining the breast cancer. The receptor was isolated from a female donor with breast cancer. Some clones in this sample may be carry-over from other donors' samples. The sequenced sample was axillary lymph node tissue. The chain uses TRBV4-2 and TRBJ1-1; D uncertain. The CDR3 nucleotides read TGTGCCAGCAGCCAACCTTGGCAGGTCAACACTGAAGCTTTCTTT. This translates into CASSQPWQVNTEAFF.